The clone carrying this TCR beta chain has just a few counts. Its antigen is not known. The data belong to a study of cytomegalovirus exposure and HLA in healthy donors. The CDR3 is made up of 18 amino acids. CDR1 is MDHEN and CDR2 is SYDVKM in the germline V gene. The ends lost 4 bases at V and 0 bases at J; junction bases unmatched: 10. Study outcomes and limitations: A classifier reportedly called cytomegalovirus status with high sensitivity and specificity. A later analysis linked a missense DCLRE1C variant to TCR beta V- and J-gene trimming.

PCR amplification relied on 60 Vbeta primers (plus 13 Jbeta primers). Clones were sequenced by immunoSEQ multiplex PCR, and TCRdb holds only the in-frame ones, with some missing. Among approximately 110,000 clones listed, roughly 66% were seen once. Sample: PBMCs. The V call is TRBV28, the J call TRBJ2-2, with TRBD1 matching over 8 bases. This clonotype originated in a woman aged 30 to 39 in good health and CMV-seronegative. The CDR3 reads CASSSTTGVTSNTGELFF. For the CDR3, the DNA is TGTGCCAGCAGTTCCACGACAGGGGTTACTTCGAACACCGGGGAGCTGTTTTTT. Together with reference TRBV28 and TRBJ2-2, the CDR3 gives the full variable domain: DVKVTQSSRYLVKRTGEKVFLECVQDMDHENMFWYRQDPGLGLRLIYFSYDVKMKEKGDIPEGYSVSREKKERFSLILESASTNQTSMYLCASSSTTGVTSNTGELFFGEGSRLTVL.